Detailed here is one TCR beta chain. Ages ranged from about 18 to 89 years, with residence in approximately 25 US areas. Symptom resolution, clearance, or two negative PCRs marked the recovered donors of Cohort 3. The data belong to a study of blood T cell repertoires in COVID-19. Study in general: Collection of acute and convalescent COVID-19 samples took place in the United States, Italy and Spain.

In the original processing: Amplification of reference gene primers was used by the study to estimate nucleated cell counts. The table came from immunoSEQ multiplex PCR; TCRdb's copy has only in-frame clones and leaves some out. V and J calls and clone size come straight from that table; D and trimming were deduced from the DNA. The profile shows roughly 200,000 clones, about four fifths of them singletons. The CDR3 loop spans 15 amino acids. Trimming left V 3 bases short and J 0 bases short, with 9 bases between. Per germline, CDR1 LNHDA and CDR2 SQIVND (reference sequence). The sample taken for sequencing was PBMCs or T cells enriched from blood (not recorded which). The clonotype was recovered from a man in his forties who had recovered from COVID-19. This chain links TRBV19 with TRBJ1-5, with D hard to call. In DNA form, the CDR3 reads TGTGCCAGTAGTATTGAGAGTTATAGCAATCAGCCCCAGCATTTT. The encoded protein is CASSIESYSNQPQHF. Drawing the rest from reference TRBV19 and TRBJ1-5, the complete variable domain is DGGITQSPKYLFRKEGQNVTLSCEQNLNHDAMYWYRQDPGQGLRLIYYSQIVNDFQKGDIAEGYSVSREKKESFPLTVTSAQKNPTAFYLCASSIESYSNQPQHFGDGTRLSIL.